The 31 T cell receptor beta chains presented below share a single source sample, sequenced in a study of blood T cell repertoires in COVID-19. This table comes from immunoSEQ multiplex PCR, and its TCRdb copy is limited to in-frame clones, with some not included. The profile shows more than 200,000 clones, 88% of them singletons. The sample taken for sequencing was PBMCs or T cells enriched from blood (not recorded which). The receptors were gathered from a woman in her thirties who had been exposed to COVID-19.

The chain has TRBV6-5 and TRBJ1-1; D may be TRBD1 (5 bases). There are 14 residues in the CDR3. Trimming cost V 6 bases and J 3 bases, with 14 bases left between them. Germline V gene sequence: CDR1 MNHEY, CDR2 SVGAGI. The CDR3 protein is CASSDGWGDTEAFF. The CDR3 nucleotides read TGTGCCAGCAGCGACGGGTGGGGGGACACTGAAGCTTTCTTT.

V and J are TRBV2 and TRBJ2-6, with a tentative D call TRBD1 (7 bases). Trimming took off 5 bases at V and 1 base at J, with 12 bases between the two ends. Germline CDR1 is SNHLY and CDR2 is FYNNEI. The CDR3 spans 16 residues. The CDR3 reads CASSLRGRSGANVLTF. DNA for the CDR3: TGTGCCAGCAGTCTCAGGGGGAGGTCTGGGGCCAACGTCCTGACTTTC.

V is TRBV9 and J is TRBJ1-2; 11 bases fit TRBD1. Losses at the gene ends were 0 bases for V and 5 bases for J; bases not matched to a gene: 6. The CDR3 length is 16 residues. CDR1 is SGDLS, CDR2 YYNGEE, per germline. The CDR3: CASSVGLGTGGYGYTF. CDR3 DNA: TGTGCCAGCAGCGTAGGGCTCGGGACAGGGGGGTATGGCTACACCTTC.

In DNA form, the CDR3 reads TGTGCCAGCAGCCCCCGACAGGGAAACTATGGCTACACCTTC. Its protein is CASSPRQGNYGYTF. The chain joins TRBV7-2 to TRBJ1-2; 7 positions match TRBD1. The CDR3 totals 14 residues. The V gene end was trimmed by 5 bases and the J gene end by 2 bases; junction bases not matched to a gene: 5. Looked up from germline, CDR1 is SGHTA and CDR2 is FQGNSA.

The chain recombines TRBV7-9 with TRBJ1-5, with D unclear. V was cut by 4 bases and J by 9 bases, with 10 bases left in between. The CDR3 runs 12 residues. Looked up from germline, CDR1 is SEHNR and CDR2 is FQNEAQ (reference sequence). CDR3 in amino acids: CASSSPGLPQHF. Written as DNA, the CDR3 is TGTGCCAGCAGCTCCCCGGGGTTGCCCCAGCATTTT. Full variable domain (missing parts from reference TRBV7-9 and TRBJ1-5): DTGVSQNPRHKITKRGQNVTFRCDPISEHNRLYWYRQTLGQGPEFLTYFQNEAQLEKSRLLSDRFSAERPKGSFSTLEIQRTEQGDSAMYLCASSSPGLPQHFGDGTRLSIL.

This clone came up a few times. The chain has TRBV5-6 and TRBJ1-2; D gene uncertain. The CDR3 length is 12 residues. Trimming took off 0 bases at V and 7 bases at J, with 7 bases between the two ends. In germline, CDR1 is SGHDT, CDR2 YYEEEE. The CDR3 bases are TGTGCCAGCAGCTTGGAACAGTTTGGCTACACCTTC. Translating it yields CASSLEQFGYTF.

About this clone itself: This CDR3 is also generated by other DNA sequences in the sample. The chain employs TRBV5-1 and TRBJ2-7; TRBD1 aligns across 7 bases. The CDR3 extends over 13 amino acids. Per the germline V gene, CDR1 is SGHRS and CDR2 is YFSETQ. With 4 bases clipped from V and 1 base from J, the junction kept 2 bases outside the gene matches. The CDR3 DNA sequence: TGCGCCAGCAGCCTGGGACAGTCCTACGAGCAGTACTTC. Protein product: CASSLGQSYEQYF.

V usage is TRBV5-1 and J usage is TRBJ1-2, with TRBD1 as a possible D gene (5 bases). Trimming cost V 0 bases and J 6 bases, with 9 bases left between them. Looked up from germline, CDR1 is SGHRS and CDR2 is YFSETQ. CDR3 size: 13 residues. The CDR3 protein is CASSLEGVDGYTF. In DNA, the CDR3 is TGCGCCAGCAGCTTGGAAGGGGTGGATGGCTACACCTTC.

This clone turned up a few times. V is TRBV3-1 (or the pseudogene TRBV3-2) and J is TRBJ2-2, with 13 bases identical to TRBD2. The CDR3 consists of 16 residues. The V segment lost 3 bases and the J segment 6 bases; nucleotides outside the gene matches: 4. Germline V gene sequence: CDR1 LGHDT, CDR2 YNNKEL (reference sequence). CDR3 loop: CASSHRTSGSAGELFF. The CDR3 DNA reads TGTGCCAGCAGCCACCGGACTAGCGGGAGCGCCGGGGAGCTGTTTTTT.

The rearrangement links TRBV15 to TRBJ1-2, with 9 bases fitting TRBD1. Trimming took 3 bases from V and 3 from J; bases not matched to a gene: 8. CDR3 length: 16 amino acids. Germline lookup yields CDR1 LNHNV and CDR2 YYDKDF (reference sequence). The CDR3 DNA is TGTGCCACCAGCAGTCCGGGACAGGGATCGGACTATGGCTACACCTTC. Residues: CATSSPGQGSDYGYTF.

V usage is TRBV5-4 and J usage is TRBJ1-6, with D possibly matching TRBD1 (5 bases). Germline lookup yields CDR1 SGHNT and CDR2 YYREEE (reference sequence). This CDR3 has 14 amino acids. V dropped 0 bases and J dropped 6 bases, with 7 bases sitting between them. The CDR3 bases are TGTGCCAGCAGCTTGGAAAGGGGTAATTCACCCCTCCACTTT. It codes for CASSLERGNSPLHF. Drawing the rest from reference TRBV5-4 and TRBJ1-6, the complete variable domain is ETGVTQSPTHLIKTRGQQVTLRCSSQSGHNTVSWYQQALGQGPQFIFQYYREEENGRGNFPPRFSGLQFPNYSSELNVNALELDDSALYLCASSLERGNSPLHFGNGTRLTVT.

The chain links TRBV2 to TRBJ1-4; 8 nucleotides line up with TRBD1. V trimming: 1 base; J trimming: 4 bases; junction bases outside the gene matches: 2. The CDR3 runs 15 residues. The germline CDR1 and CDR2 sequences are SNHLY and FYNNEI. The CDR3 nucleotides read TGTGCCAGCAGTGAAGGCGGACAGGGTAATGAAAAACTGTTTTTT. It encodes CASSEGGQGNEKLFF.

The chain links TRBV28 to TRBJ2-3, with a tentative D call TRBD1 (6 bases). The CDR3 length is 17 residues. Germline V lookup: CDR1 MDHEN, CDR2 SYDVKM. V lost 3 bases to trimming and J lost 4 bases, with 20 bases between them. CDR3 bases: TGTGCCAGCAGTTTGGGACACCTCGTTAGAGGGCCAGATACGCAGTATTTT. It is translated as CASSLGHLVRGPDTQYF.

The chain joins TRBV25-1 to TRBJ1-1; possible D gene TRBD1, 5 bases. The CDR3 covers 14 residues. CDR1 is MGHDK, CDR2 SYGVNS, per germline. Trimming stripped 2 bases from V and 10 bases from J, with 17 bases between. The CDR3 DNA follows: TGTGCCAGCAGTGAACAGGGCGGGGGTTGGGGAGCTTTCTTT. Residues: CASSEQGGGWGAFF.

The chain joins TRBV30 to TRBJ2-5; no reliable D call. Per the germline V gene, CDR1 is GTSNPN and CDR2 is SVGIG (reference sequence). There are 11 residues in the CDR3. V was clipped by 2 bases and J by 5 bases, with 6 bases between them. The CDR3 DNA follows: TGTGCCTGGAGTCAAGAGGAGACCCAGTACTTC. Residues: CAWSQEETQYF.

This sequence joins TRBV25-1 and TRBJ2-2; D might be TRBD2 (5 bases). The ends were cut back, 2 bases at V and 7 bases at J, with 5 bases in the middle. Per the germline V gene, CDR1 is MGHDK and CDR2 is SYGVNS. This CDR3 is built from 12 residues. The CDR3 is CASSEGGGELFF. CDR3 DNA sequence: TGTGCCAGCAGTGAAGGAGGCGGGGAGCTGTTTTTT.

The sample holds one count of this clone. The chain links TRBV3-1 (or the pseudogene TRBV3-2) to TRBJ1-3; 7 bases map to TRBD1. V dropped 2 bases and J dropped 3; count of bases not matched to a gene: 4. Germline V gives CDR1 LGHDT, CDR2 YNNKEL (reference sequence). This CDR3 region has 15 residues. The CDR3 DNA reads TGTGCCAGCAGCCAAACGGACAGGTTTGGAAACACCATATATTTT. This translates into CASSQTDRFGNTIYF.

The V and J genes are TRBV27 and TRBJ2-3; maybe TRBD1 (5 bases). Germline assignment: CDR1 MNHEY and CDR2 SMNVEV (reference sequence). Between the trimmed V and J ends, which lost 3 bases and 2 bases, there was a span of 9 bases. The CDR3 is made up of 14 amino acids. The CDR3 DNA reads as TGTGCCAGCAGTTTCGCCAGGGCCACAGATACGCAGTATTTT. Residues: CASSFARATDTQYF.

The chain employs TRBV7-6 and TRBJ2-3; 10 nucleotides match TRBD1. After removal of 4 bases from V and 4 bases from J, the junction contained 20 bases not matched to a gene. This CDR3 spans 20 amino acids. Looked up from germline, CDR1 is SGHVS and CDR2 is FNYEAQ. As DNA, the CDR3 is TGTGCCAGCAGCTCCCGTTTCCCTACCGGGACAGGGGACCGGTCAGATACGCAGTATTTT. Translated, it gives CASSSRFPTGTGDRSDTQYF.

This clone has only a few counts. The same CDR3 also results from other DNA sequences found in this sample. This chain links TRBV5-4 with TRBJ2-7; maybe TRBD1 (6 bases). With 4 bases removed from V and 4 bases from J, the gap between germline ends came to 12 bases. The CDR3 is made up of 13 amino acids. CDR1 and CDR2 (germline): SGHNT, YYREEE (reference sequence). CDR3 sequence reads: CASSPRGLYEQYF. The CDR3 DNA follows: TGTGCCAGCAGCCCCAGGGGCCTTTACGAGCAGTACTTC.

The chain combines TRBV2 with TRBJ1-5; 10 bases fit TRBD1. Germline loops: CDR1 SNHLY, CDR2 FYNNEI. J gave up 2 bases and V 6 bases, and 4 bases lay outside the gene matches. CDR3 length equals 15 residues. The CDR3 loop is CASSRGTGGNQPQHF. The CDR3 nucleotides are TGTGCCAGCAGCCGCGGGACAGGGGGCAATCAGCCCCAGCATTTT.

V and J are TRBV19 and TRBJ1-1; no reliable D call. Per the germline V gene, CDR1 is LNHDA and CDR2 is SQIVND (reference sequence). This CDR3 is 13 amino acids long. Trimming cost V 5 bases and J 4 bases, with 11 bases left between them. CDR3 sequence: CASSRARGTEAFF. The DNA of the CDR3 is TGTGCCAGTAGTCGTGCAAGAGGCACTGAAGCTTTCTTT.

The J gene is TRBJ2-2, the V gene TRBV6-5; TRBD2 is a possible D gene (5 bases). Trimming cost V 7 bases and J 1 base, with 10 bases left between them. The CDR3 has 14 residues. Germline CDR1 is MNHEY and CDR2 is SVGAGI. CDR3 loop: CASMGDKNTGELFF. In DNA form, the CDR3 reads TGTGCCAGCATGGGAGACAAGAACACCGGGGAGCTGTTTTTT.

V gene TRBV5-7 combines with J gene TRBJ2-7, with 7 bases aligning to TRBD2. TRBV5-7 counts as an open reading frame of uncertain function. J lost 6 bases, V lost 4 bases, and 10 bases had no gene match. This CDR3 has 14 residues. The CDR3 spells CASSAGEGRGEQYF. In DNA, the CDR3 is TGTGCCAGCAGCGCTGGGGAGGGTAGAGGCGAGCAGTACTTC.

The chain has TRBV6-5 and TRBJ1-5; D possibly corresponds to TRBD1 (5 bases). CDR1 is MNHEY, CDR2 SVGAGI, per germline. The CDR3 extends over 11 amino acids. V lost 7 bases to trimming and J lost 6 bases, with 7 bases between them. CDR3 sequence reads: CASTGGQPQHF. The CDR3 nucleotides are TGTGCCAGCACCGGGGGTCAGCCCCAGCATTTT.

The chain joins TRBV5-1 to TRBJ2-3; 14 nucleotides match TRBD2. With V trimmed by 1 base and J by 1 base, 11 bases remained unmatched. CDR1 and CDR2 from the germline V gene are SGHRS and YFSETQ. The CDR3 is made up of 20 amino acids. CDR3 sequence reads: CASSLLGLAGGRGGTDTQYF. CDR3 nucleotides: TGCGCCAGCAGCTTGCTCGGACTAGCGGGAGGCCGGGGGGGCACAGATACGCAGTATTTT. The full variable domain, rest sourced from reference TRBV5-1 and TRBJ2-3, is KAGVTQTPRYLIKTRGQQVTLSCSPISGHRSVSWYQQTPGQGLQFLFEYFSETQRNKGNFPGRFSGRQFSNSRSEMNVSTLELGDSALYLCASSLLGLAGGRGGTDTQYFGPGTRLTVL.

The chain combines TRBV28 with TRBJ2-7, with D unclear. Germline CDR1 reads MDHEN; CDR2 reads SYDVKM. V was cut by 7 bases and J by 7 bases, with 8 bases left in between. This CDR3 has 10 residues. The CDR3 spells CASTPREQYF. The CDR3 DNA follows: TGTGCCAGCACCCCGAGGGAGCAGTACTTC.

This clone was detected once. J is TRBJ2-2 and V is TRBV7-7, with 7 bases fitting TRBD1. Germline CDR1 is SSHAT and CDR2 is FNYEAQ (reference sequence). The CDR3 consists of 19 residues. Losses at the gene ends were 5 bases for V and 5 bases for J; bases not matched to a gene: 20. For the CDR3, the DNA is TGTGCCAGCAGCCCCTATCGTGGCACCGGGACAGTTAGAACCGGGGAGCTGTTTTTT. Translation gives CASSPYRGTGTVRTGELFF. Combining the CDR3 with reference TRBV7-7 and TRBJ2-2 gives the whole variable domain GAGVSQSPRYKVTKRGQDVTLRCDPISSHATLYWYQQALGQGPEFLTYFNYEAQPDKSGLPSDRFSAERPEGSISTLTIQRTEQRDSAMYRCASSPYRGTGTVRTGELFFGEGSRLTVL.

V is TRBV6-6 and J is TRBJ1-1; 8 bases agree with TRBD1. Germline-derived CDR1 and CDR2 are MNHNY and SVGAGI (reference sequence). J lost 3 bases, V lost 9 bases, and 6 bases had no gene match. There are 13 residues in the CDR3. The CDR3 nucleotides read TGTGCCAGTACGACAGGGGCCTACACTGAAGCTTTCTTT. This translates into CASTTGAYTEAFF.

The genes are TRBV28 and TRBJ2-2, with a possible D match to TRBD2 (6 bases). The CDR3 consists of 14 residues. V was trimmed by 3 bases and J by 6 bases, leaving 11 bases between them. Germline loops: CDR1 MDHEN, CDR2 SYDVKM. CDR3 region: CASSLGGTSGELFF. The CDR3 region has the DNA TGTGCCAGCAGTTTGGGAGGAACCTCCGGGGAGCTGTTTTTT. Full variable domain (missing parts from reference TRBV28 and TRBJ2-2): DVKVTQSSRYLVKRTGEKVFLECVQDMDHENMFWYRQDPGLGLRLIYFSYDVKMKEKGDIPEGYSVSREKKERFSLILESASTNQTSMYLCASSLGGTSGELFFGEGSRLTVL.

The rearrangement joins TRBV11-2 to TRBJ2-1; 7 bases map to TRBD2. Looked up from germline, CDR1 is SGHAT and CDR2 is FQNNGV. CDR3 length: 14 residues. The J segment lost 6 bases and the V segment lost 2 bases, leaving 4 bases of the junction unmatched. The CDR3 nucleotides are TGTGCCAGCAGCTTATTGGGGGGGGGCAATGAGCAGTTCTTC. Its translation is CASSLLGGGNEQFF.